What follows are 29 T cell receptor beta chains derived from one specimen sequenced in a study of monozygotic twins with cystic fibrosis. Sequencing was performed with immunoSEQ multiplex PCR; in TCRdb, only in-frame clones are kept and a portion is missing. This table has approximately 34,000 clones, approximately 87% appearing once. The specimen sequenced was blood. These receptors all stem from a girl aged 2 to 10 with cystic fibrosis.

The chain recombines TRBV4-3 with TRBJ2-1; 8 nucleotides line up with TRBD2. CDR3 length: 16 amino acids. In germline, CDR1 is LGHNA, CDR2 YSLEER. V lost 2 bases, J lost 3 bases, and 6 bases stayed unmatched. In DNA form, the CDR3 reads TGCGCCAGCAGCCAAAGGTTGCGGGGGGACTACAATGAGCAGTTCTTC. Translated, it gives CASSQRLRGDYNEQFF.

This chain joins TRBV27 and TRBJ2-7; 7 bases map to TRBD2. J lost 3 bases, V lost 6 bases, and 8 bases had no gene match. Germline values: CDR1 MNHEY, CDR2 SMNVEV (reference sequence). The CDR3 spans 14 residues. In DNA, the CDR3 is TGTGCCAGCAGCTCGGACGGGAGGCTCTACGAGCAGTACTTC. Its translation: CASSSDGRLYEQYF.

The chain joins TRBV10-3 to TRBJ2-7, with D uncertain. The V gene's germline CDR1 is ENHRY and CDR2 SYGVKD. CDR3 length: 14 amino acids. Deletions cut 0 bases from V and 2 bases from J, with 8 bases between. CDR3 sequence reads: CAISESVAAYEQYF. In DNA, the CDR3 is TGTGCCATCAGTGAGTCCGTGGCAGCCTACGAGCAGTACTTC.

J is TRBJ1-5 and V is TRBV6-6, with 8 positions matching TRBD1. CDR3 length: 14 amino acids. V lost 5 bases and J lost 8; bases outside the gene matches: 8. The V gene's germline CDR1 is MNHNY and CDR2 SVGAGI (reference sequence). In nucleotides, the CDR3 is TGTGCCAGCAGTACGGGACAGGAACAGAAGCCCCAGCATTTT. Amino acid sequence: CASSTGQEQKPQHF.

The chain uses TRBV19 and TRBJ2-7; no reliable D call. Trimming left V 9 bases short and J 12 bases short, with 21 bases between. The germline gives CDR1 LNHDA, CDR2 SQIVND (reference sequence). This CDR3 has 12 residues. CDR3 DNA sequence: TGTGCCAGGATCATGACACCTTTGCCCGCGTACTTC. As protein: CARIMTPLPAYF.

This chain connects TRBV25-1 to TRBJ1-1; D not certain. Trimming removed 6 bases at V and 1 base at J, with 12 bases between. The CDR3 sequence is 14 residues long. Germline-derived CDR1 and CDR2 are MGHDK and SYGVNS. In DNA, the CDR3 is TGTGCCAGCAGGGAAGGGCTCTGGAACACTGAAGCTTTCTTT. This gives the protein CASREGLWNTEAFF.

The chain is built from TRBV6-5 and TRBJ1-3; the match to TRBD1 covers 8 bases. Trimming cost V 1 base and J 4 bases; bases outside gene matches: 6. The CDR3 is 16 residues long. Germline V gene lookup returns CDR1 MNHEY and CDR2 SVGAGI. DNA of the CDR3: TGTGCCAGCAGTTACTACAGGGGGGGTATCGGAAACACCATATATTTT. This sequence encodes CASSYYRGGIGNTIYF.

The gene calls are TRBV7-2 and TRBJ1-2, with D hard to call. There are 16 residues in the CDR3. CDR1 is SGHTA and CDR2 is FQGNSA in the germline V gene. Trimming removed 7 bases from V and 7 bases from J, with 25 bases in between. CDR3 residues: CASTQEDVSGVFGYTF. The CDR3, as DNA: TGTGCCAGCACCCAAGAAGACGTCAGTGGCGTATTTGGCTACACCTTC.

This clone showed up just a few times. The chain carries TRBV14 and TRBJ1-3; a possible D gene is TRBD1 (5 bases). The germline CDR1 and CDR2 sequences are SGHDN and FVKESK. Between the trimmed V and J ends, which lost 1 base and 2 bases, there was a span of 12 bases. This CDR3 is built from 16 residues. The CDR3 spells CASSQVGPSAGNTIYF. The DNA of the CDR3 is TGTGCCAGCAGCCAAGTGGGGCCAAGCGCTGGAAACACCATATATTTT. The full variable domain, its missing parts supplied by reference TRBV14 and TRBJ1-3, is EAGVTQFPSHSVIEKGQTVTLRCDPISGHDNLYWYRRVMGKEIKFLLHFVKESKQDESGMPNNRFLAERTGGTYSTLKVQPAELEDSGVYFCASSQVGPSAGNTIYFGEGSWLTVV.

The chain joins TRBV4-2 to TRBJ1-3; TRBD1 agrees at 9 bases. Losses at the gene ends were 1 base for V and 2 bases for J; bases not matched to a gene: 12. Germline values: CDR1 LGHNA, CDR2 YNFKEQ. There are 19 residues in the CDR3. In DNA form, the CDR3 reads TGTGCCAGCAGCCAAGCCGGGACAGGGAAAGTACTGGCTGGAAACACCATATATTTT. Its translation: CASSQAGTGKVLAGNTIYF.

The CDR3 DNA reads TGTGCCAGCAGCTTAGGACAGGCCAAATATGGCTACACCTTC. It codes for CASSLGQAKYGYTF. This chain links TRBV11-2 with TRBJ1-2; maybe TRBD1 (6 bases). Germline V gene data show CDR1 as SGHAT and CDR2 as FQNNGV. The CDR3 loop spans 14 amino acids. With 1 base removed from V and 5 bases from J, the gap between germline ends came to 11 bases.

The chain recombines TRBV25-1 with TRBJ1-3; perhaps TRBD1 as D (5 bases). Per the germline V gene, CDR1 is MGHDK and CDR2 is SYGVNS. The CDR3 is 16 residues long. V shed 7 bases and J shed 1 base, with 17 bases lying between them. CDR3 bases: TGTGCCAGCAAACTTGGGGGGGAGTTATCTGGAAACACCATATATTTT. The encoded protein is CASKLGGELSGNTIYF.

The J gene is TRBJ2-1, the V gene TRBV20-1, with D unclear. Germline V gene data show CDR1 as DFQATT and CDR2 as SNEGSKA (reference sequence). The V end lost 4 bases, the J end lost 5 bases, and 0 bases lay between the germline ends. The CDR3 consists of 9 residues. Written as DNA, the CDR3 is TGCAGTGCTAACAATGAGCAGTTCTTC. This sequence encodes CSANNEQFF.

The chain uses TRBV29-1 and TRBJ2-5; D is uncertain. V lost 3 bases to trimming and J lost 2 bases, with 16 bases between them. Germline CDR1 is SQVTM and CDR2 is ANQGSEA. The CDR3 extends over 15 amino acids. The CDR3 here is CSVDPRFTEQETQYF. CDR3 in DNA: TGCAGCGTTGACCCTCGATTTACCGAGCAAGAGACCCAGTACTTC.

This chain links TRBV7-7 with TRBJ2-2, with D hard to call. V shed 3 bases and J shed 7 bases, with 9 bases lying between them. This CDR3 has 13 amino acids. Germline V gene sequence: CDR1 SSHAT, CDR2 FNYEAQ (reference sequence). The DNA of the CDR3 is TGTGCCAGCAGCTTTGGGGTTGGCGGGGAGCTGTTTTTT. The encoded protein is CASSFGVGGELFF. The whole variable domain, filled in from reference TRBV7-7 and TRBJ2-2, reads GAGVSQSPRYKVTKRGQDVTLRCDPISSHATLYWYQQALGQGPEFLTYFNYEAQPDKSGLPSDRFSAERPEGSISTLTIQRTEQRDSAMYRCASSFGVGGELFFGEGSRLTVL.

The chain recombines TRBV9 with TRBJ1-2, with D perhaps TRBD1 (5 bases). Germline V gene lookup returns CDR1 SGDLS and CDR2 YYNGEE. V was clipped by 4 bases and J by 11 bases, with 18 bases between them. There are 13 residues in the CDR3. The CDR3 spells CASSRDFGTFYTF. As DNA, the CDR3 is TGTGCCAGCAGCCGGGACTTTGGGACCTTTTACACCTTC. Based on the CDR3 plus reference TRBV9 and TRBJ1-2, the full variable domain is DSGVTQTPKHLITATGQRVTLRCSPRSGDLSVYWYQQSLDQGLQFLIQYYNGEERAKGNILERFSAQQFPDLHSELNLSSLELGDSALYFCASSRDFGTFYTFGSGTRLTVV.

CDR3 in DNA: TGTGCCAGCTCCTTTATCGGGACCGAAGGAAACACCATATATTTT. The encoded protein is CASSFIGTEGNTIYF. The rearrangement links TRBV5-4 to TRBJ1-3; TRBD1 might be the D (5 bases). Trimming removed 7 bases from V and 4 bases from J, with 18 bases in between. Germline-derived CDR1 and CDR2 are SGHNT and YYREEE (reference sequence). This CDR3 region has 15 residues. Looking up the rest from reference TRBV5-4 and TRBJ1-3 gives the full variable domain: ETGVTQSPTHLIKTRGQQVTLRCSSQSGHNTVSWYQQALGQGPQFIFQYYREEENGRGNFPPRFSGLQFPNYSSELNVNALELDDSALYLCASSFIGTEGNTIYFGEGSWLTVV.

CDR3 loop: CASSESGQTNQPQHF. The CDR3 DNA follows: TGTGCCAGCAGTGAATCGGGACAGACTAATCAGCCCCAGCATTTT. The V call is TRBV2, the J call TRBJ1-5; TRBD1 matches 7 bases. Trimming took 2 bases from V and 4 from J; bases not matched to a gene: 5. The CDR3 extends over 15 amino acids. Germline CDR1 SNHLY, CDR2 FYNNEI.

J is TRBJ2-4 and V is TRBV7-9; D might be TRBD1 (5 bases). V was cut by 7 bases and J by 0 bases, with 13 bases left in between. CDR1 and CDR2 (germline): SEHNR, FQNEAQ (reference sequence). This CDR3 is 15 amino acids long. CDR3 region: CASTAVGLAKNIQYF. The CDR3 region has the DNA TGTGCCAGCACCGCCGTGGGGCTAGCCAAAAACATTCAGTACTTC.

The rearrangement links TRBV6-1 to TRBJ1-3; no definite D call. Trimming cost V 9 bases and J 1 base, with 16 bases left between them. The CDR3 totals 15 residues. Germline V CDR1 and CDR2: MNHNS, SASEGT. CDR3 residues: CASFGRSGSGNTIYF. As DNA, the CDR3 is TGTGCCAGTTTTGGCCGAAGCGGGTCTGGAAACACCATATATTTT.

This clone showed up just a few times. The chain recombines TRBV7-3 with TRBJ2-1; no clear D gene. Germline CDR1 and CDR2: SGHTA and FQGTGA. The CDR3 sequence is 15 residues long. The V and J ends lost 5 bases and 9 bases respectively, with 20 bases between them. DNA of the CDR3: TGTGCCAGCAGCCAAACACATCAACCAGTGGGTGAGCAGTTCTTC. Protein: CASSQTHQPVGEQFF. Together with reference TRBV7-3 and TRBJ2-1, the CDR3 gives the full variable domain: GAGVSQTPSNKVTEKGKYVELRCDPISGHTALYWYRQSLGQGPEFLIYFQGTGAADDSGLPNDRFFAVRPEGSVSTLKIQRTERGDSAVYLCASSQTHQPVGEQFFGPGTRLTVL.

J is TRBJ1-5 and V is TRBV7-3; unclear D gene. Germline CDR1 is SGHTA and CDR2 is FQGTGA. The CDR3 is 14 amino acids. V lost 8 bases and J 3 bases, leaving 14 bases between the germline ends. This CDR3 reads CASPQRGFNQPQHF. In DNA, the CDR3 is TGTGCCAGCCCCCAACGGGGATTCAATCAGCCCCAGCATTTT.

This clone was detected only once. The chain recombines TRBV2 with TRBJ2-1; no definite D call. V was shortened by 6 bases and J by 12 bases, with 12 bases between the two germline ends. The CDR3 runs 11 residues. CDR1 is SNHLY, CDR2 FYNNEI, per germline. The CDR3 region is CASRGRDGQFF. The CDR3 region has the DNA TGTGCCAGCAGAGGAAGGGATGGGCAGTTCTTC. The entire variable domain, with the rest obtained from reference TRBV2 and TRBJ2-1, is as follows: EPEVTQTPSHQVTQMGQEVILRCVPISNHLYFYWYRQILGQKVEFLVSFYNNEISEKSEIFDDQFSVERPDGSNFTLKIRSTKLEDSAMYFCASRGRDGQFFGPGTRLTVL.

The gene calls are TRBV6-5 and TRBJ2-7; 15 bases match TRBD2. The CDR3 consists of 16 residues. J was trimmed by 6 bases and V by 0 bases; bases with no gene match: 3. Germline-derived CDR1 and CDR2 are MNHEY and SVGAGI. CDR3: CASSYSGLAGGSEQYF. The DNA of the CDR3 is TGTGCCAGCAGTTACTCGGGACTAGCGGGGGGCTCCGAGCAGTACTTC.

The chain employs TRBV15 and TRBJ1-1; unclear D gene. V shed 1 base and J shed 4 bases, with 10 bases lying between them. There are 14 residues in the CDR3. Germline V gene sequence: CDR1 LNHNV, CDR2 YYDKDF (reference sequence). The CDR3, as DNA: TGTGCCACCAGCAGAGTTGCGGGCCCCACTGAAGCTTTCTTT. Translated: CATSRVAGPTEAFF.

This clone was found once. The chain carries TRBV9 and TRBJ2-7, with TRBD1 matching over 8 bases. The junction had 4 bases not matched to a gene; V was cut back by 3 bases and J by 5 bases. Germline CDR1 is SGDLS and CDR2 is YYNGEE. The CDR3 has 13 amino acids. The CDR3 region is CASSATGVDEQYF. The CDR3 DNA reads as TGTGCCAGCAGCGCGACAGGGGTGGACGAGCAGTACTTC.

This clone turned up a few times. J is TRBJ1-1 and V is TRBV7-3, with D hard to call. CDR3 length equals 15 residues. Germline V gene data show CDR1 as SGHTA and CDR2 as FQGTGA. V lost 1 base, J lost 1 base, and 10 bases lay in between. Here the CDR3 DNA reads TGTGCCAGCAGCTTAAAGCCAAGCGCGAACACTGAAGCTTTCTTT. This codes for CASSLKPSANTEAFF.

This chain joins TRBV11-2 and TRBJ2-7, with D unclear. Per germline, CDR1 SGHAT and CDR2 FQNNGV. CDR3 length: 15 residues. V lost 2 bases and J lost 2, with 13 bases in between. The CDR3 loop is CASSLLLGGPYEQYF. CDR3 coding DNA: TGTGCCAGCAGCTTACTGCTCGGTGGTCCCTACGAGCAGTACTTC.

The chain's CDR3 is CAWSGPGGANTGELFF. The CDR3 region has the DNA TGTGCCTGGAGTGGACCGGGTGGGGCGAACACCGGGGAGCTGTTTTTT. This chain uses TRBV30 with TRBJ2-2; D ambiguous. V gave up 1 base and J gave up 0 bases, with 12 bases separating them. Germline CDR1 reads GTSNPN; CDR2 reads SVGIG (reference sequence). There are 16 residues in the CDR3.